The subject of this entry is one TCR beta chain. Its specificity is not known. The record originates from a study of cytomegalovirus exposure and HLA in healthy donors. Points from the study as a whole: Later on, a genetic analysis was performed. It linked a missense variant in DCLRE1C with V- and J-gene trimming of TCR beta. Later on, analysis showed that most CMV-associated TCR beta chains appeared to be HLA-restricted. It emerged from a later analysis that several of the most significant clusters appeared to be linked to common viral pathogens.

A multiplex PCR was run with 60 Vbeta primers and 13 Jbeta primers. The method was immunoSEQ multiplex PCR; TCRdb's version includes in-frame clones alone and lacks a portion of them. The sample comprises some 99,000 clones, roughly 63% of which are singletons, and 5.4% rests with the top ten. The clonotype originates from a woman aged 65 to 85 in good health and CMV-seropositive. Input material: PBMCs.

CDR3 sequence (DNA): TGTGCCTGGAGTGCCCAGGCGGGGAGTGAGCAGTACTTC. This gives the protein CAWSAQAGSEQYF. The gene calls are TRBV30 and TRBJ2-7; D is possibly TRBD2 (6 bases). The V end was cut by 1 base, the J end by 7 bases, with 14 bases between. Germline lookup yields CDR1 GTSNPN and CDR2 SVGIG (reference sequence). The CDR3 consists of 13 residues.